This TCR beta chain was sequenced during a study of CD8+ T cells in alopecia areata. Treatment here: oral pan-JAK inhibitor, 5-10 mg twice daily. This clone was observed a few times. The same CDR3 arises from other DNA sequences in this sample as well. V was trimmed by 6 bases and J by 2 bases, leaving 1 base between them. Germline lookup yields CDR1 SNHLY and CDR2 FYNNEI. The CDR3 is 10 residues long. Following extraction, RNA underwent reverse transcription to cDNA, which served as the sequencing template. Measured with immunoSEQ multiplex PCR; TCRdb has only the in-frame clones, and not every one. The table shows 150,000 to 200,000 clones, with about 65% occurring only once.

V usage is TRBV2 and J usage is TRBJ2-5; no definite D call. This TCR came from a human donor with alopecia areata. Here the sequenced sample was CD4+ T cells sorted from blood, taken around week 50, from a patient treated with tofacitinib. CDR3 loop: CASRQETQYF. The CDR3 DNA sequence: TGTGCCAGCAGACAAGAGACCCAGTACTTC. The complete variable domain, with remaining parts taken from reference TRBV2 and TRBJ2-5, reads EPEVTQTPSHQVTQMGQEVILRCVPISNHLYFYWYRQILGQKVEFLVSFYNNEISEKSEIFDDQFSVERPDGSNFTLKIRSTKLEDSAMYFCASRQETQYFGPGTRLLVL.